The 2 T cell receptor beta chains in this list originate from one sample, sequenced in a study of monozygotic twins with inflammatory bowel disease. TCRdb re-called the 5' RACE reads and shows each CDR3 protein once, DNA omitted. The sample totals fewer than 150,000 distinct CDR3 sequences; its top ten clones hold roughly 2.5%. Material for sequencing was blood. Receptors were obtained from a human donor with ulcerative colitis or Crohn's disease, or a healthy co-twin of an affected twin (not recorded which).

The CDR3 sequence: CSATRTDLYEQYF. The chain joins TRBV20-1 to TRBJ2-7; no DNA is available, so the TRBD1 call from TCRdb remains unchecked. The CDR3 contains 13 residues. Germline V gene sequence: CDR1 DFQATT, CDR2 SNEGSKA (reference sequence).

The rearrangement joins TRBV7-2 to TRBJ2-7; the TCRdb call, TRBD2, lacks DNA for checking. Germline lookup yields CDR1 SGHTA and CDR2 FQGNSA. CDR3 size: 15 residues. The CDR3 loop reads CASSLRGEYSYEQYF. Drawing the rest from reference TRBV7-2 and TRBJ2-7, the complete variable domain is GAGVSQSPSNKVTEKGKDVELRCDPISGHTALYWYRQSLGQGLEFLIYFQGNSAPDKSGLPSDRFSAERTGGSVSTLTIQRTQQEDSAVYLCASSLRGEYSYEQYFGPGTRLTVT.